The 27 T cell receptor beta chains reported below all come from one sample, sequenced in a study of Graves' ophthalmopathy and Graves' hyperthyroidism. For repertoire sequencing, the TCR beta CDR3 regions were amplified from RNA transcripts. First-round RT-PCR with HTBI primers preceded a second-round multiplex PCR. In TCRdb, the multiplex PCR reads were re-called with MiXCR into one record per CDR3 protein. The repertoire consists of a few hundred thousand distinct CDR3 sequences, with approximately 15% occurring once and the leading ten covering around 7%. The sample consisted of peripheral blood. The receptors stem from a woman between 18 and 29 years old with stable Graves' hyperthyroidism.

The J gene is TRBJ1-6, the V gene TRBV6-1; TRBD1 matches at 8 bases. The CDR3 spans 16 residues. Germline V gene lookup returns CDR1 MNHNS and CDR2 SASEGT. V dropped 5 bases and J dropped 11; count of bases not matched to a gene: 14. CDR3 DNA sequence: TGTGCCAGCAGTACCACAGGGGGAACATTTAGTGCACCCCTCCACTTT. Its protein is CASSTTGGTFSAPLHF.

This clonotype has ten or more counts. The rearrangement joins TRBV20-1 to TRBJ1-1; D not resolved. The CDR3 length is 10 residues. Germline loops: CDR1 DFQATT, CDR2 SNEGSKA (reference sequence). The CDR3 DNA follows: TGCTGTATGGAGAACACTGAAGCTTTCTTT. Its protein is CCMENTEAFF.

The rearrangement links TRBV5-6 to TRBJ1-1, with D maybe TRBD1 (5 bases). The CDR3 covers 14 residues. V lost 3 bases, J lost 7 bases, and 16 bases lay in between. Germline CDR1 is SGHDT and CDR2 is YYEEEE. The CDR3 coding sequence is TGTGCCAGCAGCTGGGACCGGAGAGTCTTTGAAGCTTTCTTT. It codes for CASSWDRRVFEAFF.

This clonotype occurred many times. The gene calls are TRBV12-5 and TRBJ2-5, with 7 bases identical to TRBD2. Unmatched junction bases numbered 16, after V lost 1 base and J lost 5 bases. The CDR3 is made up of 18 amino acids. Looked up from germline, CDR1 is LGHNT and CDR2 is FRNRAP. The CDR3, as DNA: TGTGCTAGTGGTTTGGACCAATCACTAGCGAACGAGAGGGAGACCCAGTACTTC. Protein sequence: CASGLDQSLANERETQYF.

V and J are TRBV6-1 and TRBJ1-2; D call uncertain. V gave up 1 base and J gave up 9 bases, with 12 bases separating them. Germline lookup yields CDR1 MNHNS and CDR2 SASEGT. The CDR3 is made up of 13 amino acids. CDR3 bases: TGTGCCAGCAGTGAAGGTCCTCGGGCCAGCTACACCTTC. Protein: CASSEGPRASYTF.

This rearrangement joins TRBV6-1 to TRBJ1-1, with D perhaps TRBD1 (6 bases). V gave up 6 bases and J gave up 1 base, with 15 bases separating them. CDR3 length: 15 residues. Germline V CDR1 and CDR2: MNHNS, SASEGT. The CDR3 bases are TGTGCCAGCAGCCTCCGGACAGTCACGAACACTGAAGCTTTCTTT. Protein product: CASSLRTVTNTEAFF.

This clonotype was seen a handful of times. This chain connects TRBV18 to TRBJ1-5; D not certain. The CDR3 totals 13 residues. Germline values: CDR1 KGHSH, CDR2 LQKENI. V lost 4 bases to trimming and J lost 3 bases, with 7 bases between them. This CDR3 reads CASSRLNNQPQHF. In DNA, the CDR3 is TGTGCCAGCTCACGACTGAACAATCAGCCCCAGCATTTT.

This clonotype was detected ten times or more. The rearrangement uses TRBV6-5 and TRBJ1-2; D is undetermined. V gave up 2 bases and J gave up 4 bases, with 11 bases separating them. Germline CDR1 is MNHEY and CDR2 is SVGAGI. The CDR3 is 14 residues long. Here the CDR3 reads CASSYDGKAYGYTF. The DNA for the CDR3 is TGTGCCAGCAGTTACGACGGGAAAGCCTATGGCTACACCTTC.

The sample holds many counts of this clonotype. The chain employs TRBV4-1 and TRBJ2-7; D is uncertain. CDR1 MGHRA and CDR2 YSYEKL come from the germline V gene. Trimming removed 3 bases from V and 5 bases from J, with 14 bases in between. The CDR3 totals 14 residues. CDR3 protein: CASSQSGFWHEQYF. CDR3 sequence (DNA): TGCGCCAGCAGCCAGTCCGGGTTCTGGCACGAGCAGTACTTC.

As regards this clonotype: A single base separates this from a much larger clone, so it may be a read error. The chain links TRBV7-2 to TRBJ2-7; unclear D gene. The CDR3 sequence is 11 residues long. CDR1 SGHTA and CDR2 FQGNSA come from the germline V gene. The CDR3 DNA reads as TGTGCCAGCAGCTCTTACAACGAGAAGTACTTC. Its protein is CASSSYNEKYF.

This clonotype was counted many times. The germline gene is not matched at one end of the junction; a read error may be the cause. The J gene is TRBJ2-4, the V gene TRBV20-1; D is possibly TRBD2 (6 bases). The CDR3 has 16 amino acids. Germline assignment: CDR1 DFQATT and CDR2 SNEGSKA (reference sequence). The CDR3 sequence is CSARERGVRAKNIKYF. The CDR3 nucleotides are TGCAGTGCTAGAGAACGCGGGGTTAGAGCCAAAAACATTAAGTACTTC.

This clonotype was counted a few times. A clone one base away is much larger, so this may be a read error. The gene calls are TRBV6-1 and TRBJ1-2; perhaps TRBD1 as D (5 bases). Germline lookup yields CDR1 MNHNS and CDR2 SASEGT. This CDR3 has 13 amino acids. The chain's CDR3 is CASRPTEFYGFTF. Here the CDR3 DNA reads TGTGCCAGCAGACCGACAGAATTCTATGGCTTCACCTTC.

Many counts were recorded for this clonotype. The chain couples TRBV2 to TRBJ1-2; a weak D match, TRBD1 (5 bases). Germline loops: CDR1 SNHLY, CDR2 FYNNEI. This CDR3 contains 13 residues. V gave up 7 bases and J gave up 0 bases, with 9 bases separating them. The CDR3 reads CASMGVTNYGYTF. DNA for the CDR3: TGTGCCAGCATGGGGGTAACTAACTATGGCTACACCTTC. Full variable domain (remainder filled in from reference TRBV2 and TRBJ1-2): EPEVTQTPSHQVTQMGQEVILRCVPISNHLYFYWYRQILGQKVEFLVSFYNNEISEKSEIFDDQFSVERPDGSNFTLKIRSTKLEDSAMYFCASMGVTNYGYTFGSGTRLTVV.

This clonotype was observed at least ten times. This sequence joins TRBV12-3 or TRBV12-4 and TRBJ1-5, with TRBD1 identical over 9 bases. The V gene end was trimmed by 8 bases and the J gene end by 2 bases; junction bases not matched to a gene: 7. CDR3 length equals 15 residues. As DNA, the CDR3 is TGTGCCAGCGTACAGGGGGCGAAGGGCAATCAGCCCCAGCATTTT. It translates to CASVQGAKGNQPQHF.

This clonotype came up many times. This rearrangement joins TRBV5-1 to TRBJ2-6, with 10 bases matching TRBD2. Trimming took 2 bases from V and 4 from J; bases not matched to a gene: 6. This CDR3 contains 17 residues. CDR1 is SGHRS, CDR2 YFSETQ, per germline. The CDR3 DNA is TGCGCCAGCAGCTTAGAGCTAGCGGGGGCCGGGGCCAACGTCCTGACTTTC. Protein sequence: CASSLELAGAGANVLTF.

This clonotype has a count of ten or more. The chain is built from TRBV25-1 and TRBJ2-5; D is unresolved. The germline CDR1 and CDR2 sequences are MGHDK and SYGVNS. V was cut by 2 bases and J by 2 bases, with 6 bases left in between. The CDR3 is 13 residues long. CDR3 sequence reads: CASSEGAQETQYF. CDR3 nucleotides: TGTGCCAGCAGTGAAGGCGCGCAAGAGACCCAGTACTTC.

This clonotype has only a few counts. The chain uses TRBV20-1 and TRBJ2-7; D uncertain. Germline assignment: CDR1 DFQATT and CDR2 SNEGSKA (reference sequence). V was pared by 3 bases and J by 2 bases, with 14 bases between. The CDR3 length is 14 residues. CDR3: CSARAGGTPYEQYF. The CDR3 bases are TGCAGTGCTAGGGCTGGCGGAACCCCCTACGAGCAGTACTTC.

This clonotype was recorded many times. The genes are TRBV12-3 or TRBV12-4 and TRBJ1-5, with D perhaps matching TRBD1 (5 bases). V lost 8 bases, J lost 6 bases, and 17 bases lay in between. This CDR3 is 14 amino acids long. CDR3 sequence (DNA): TGTGCCAGCGTCAGACCGGGGGGGGGTCAGCCCCAGCATTTT. It specifies CASVRPGGGQPQHF.

The V call is TRBV7-2, the J call TRBJ2-7; D perhaps matches TRBD1 (6 bases). This CDR3 is 14 amino acids long. V shed 1 base and J shed 9 bases, with 16 bases lying between them. Germline loops: CDR1 SGHTA, CDR2 FQGNSA. This CDR3 reads CASSLEGETGTQYF. The CDR3 nucleotides are TGTGCCAGCAGCTTAGAGGGGGAGACCGGGACGCAGTACTTC.

This clonotype was detected a few times. A read error may explain this, as a much larger clone is one base away. V gene TRBV6-2 or TRBV6-3 combines with J gene TRBJ1-5, with a tentative D call TRBD1 (6 bases). The CDR3 sequence is 13 residues long. Germline lookup yields CDR1 MNHEY and CDR2 SVGEGT. The CDR3 spells CAGSHEGGQPQHF. The CDR3 bases are TGTGCCGGCAGCCACGAGGGGGGTCAGCCCCAGCATTTT.

This clonotype was detected many times. V and J are TRBV28 and TRBJ1-3; perhaps TRBD1 as D (6 bases). Trimming pared 3 bases from V and 3 bases from J, leaving 12 bases between. The CDR3 contains 15 residues. Germline assignment: CDR1 MDHEN and CDR2 SYDVKM. CDR3 loop: CASSLGQSFGNTIYF. The CDR3 DNA sequence: TGTGCCAGCAGTTTGGGACAAAGTTTTGGAAACACCATATATTTT. Based on the CDR3 plus reference TRBV28 and TRBJ1-3, the full variable domain is DVKVTQSSRYLVKRTGEKVFLECVQDMDHENMFWYRQDPGLGLRLIYFSYDVKMKEKGDIPEGYSVSREKKERFSLILESASTNQTSMYLCASSLGQSFGNTIYFGEGSWLTVV.

Worth noting for this clonotype: The DNA is omitted, as the CDR3 cannot be located on it reliably, and the CDR3 follows TCRdb's listing. The chain uses TRBV5-1 and TRBJ2-5; the table gives TRBD1 as D, unverified against the DNA. 16 amino acids form the CDR3, both terminal residues included. Germline CDR1 is SGHRS and CDR2 is YFSETQ. The chain's CDR3 is CASTNWGGGTEETRYF.

This clonotype was recorded many times. CDR3 bases: TGCGCCAGCAGAGGACTAGCGGGGGAGACCCAGTACTTC. As protein: CASRGLAGETQYF. This sequence joins TRBV4-1 and TRBJ2-5; 12 nucleotides match TRBD2. The CDR3 runs to 13 residues. Germline V lookup: CDR1 MGHRA, CDR2 YSYEKL. V gave up 6 bases and J gave up 5 bases; unmatched junction bases: 1.

This clonotype came up many times. V and J are TRBV29-1 and TRBJ1-2; weak D call: TRBD1 (6 bases). Germline V gene data show CDR1 as SQVTM and CDR2 as ANQGSEA. The CDR3 totals 13 residues. The V end lost 0 bases, the J end lost 6 bases, and 11 bases lay between the germline ends. The CDR3, as DNA: TGCAGCGTTGAAGATCACAGGGTAGATGGCTACACCTTC. Translation gives CSVEDHRVDGYTF. Looking up the rest from reference TRBV29-1 and TRBJ1-2 gives the full variable domain: SAVISQKPSRDICQRGTSLTIQCQVDSQVTMMFWYRQQPGQSLTLIATANQGSEATYESGFVIDKFPISRPNLTFSTLTVSNMSPEDSSIYLCSVEDHRVDGYTFGSGTRLTVV.

A few counts support this clonotype. The chain employs TRBV11-3 and TRBJ2-6; no reliable D call. V lost 1 base and J lost 2, with 6 bases in between. Per germline, CDR1 SGHNT and CDR2 YENEEA. The CDR3 totals 15 residues. CDR3 loop: CASSLGQTGANVLTF. In DNA form, the CDR3 reads TGTGCCAGCAGCTTAGGCCAGACTGGGGCCAACGTCCTGACTTTC.

At least ten counts were recorded for this clonotype. DNA of the CDR3: TGTGCCAGCAGAGTACTAGCGGGCACCTACGAGCAGTACTTC. Translating gives CASRVLAGTYEQYF. V is TRBV2 and J is TRBJ2-7, with 9 nucleotides matching TRBD2. Germline CDR1 is SNHLY and CDR2 is FYNNEI. The CDR3 totals 14 residues. Germline trimming cut 6 bases from V and 2 bases from J; bases unmatched to any gene: 5.

This clonotype was seen repeatedly, ten times or more. The rearrangement links TRBV5-1 to TRBJ1-3, with 8 bases fitting TRBD1. V was clipped by 4 bases and J by 3 bases; unmatched bases: 6. CDR3 length equals 15 residues. Germline V gives CDR1 SGHRS, CDR2 YFSETQ. Here the CDR3 DNA reads TGCGCCAGCAGCCCAAAGACAGGGGTTGGAAACACCATATATTTT. Amino acid sequence: CASSPKTGVGNTIYF.